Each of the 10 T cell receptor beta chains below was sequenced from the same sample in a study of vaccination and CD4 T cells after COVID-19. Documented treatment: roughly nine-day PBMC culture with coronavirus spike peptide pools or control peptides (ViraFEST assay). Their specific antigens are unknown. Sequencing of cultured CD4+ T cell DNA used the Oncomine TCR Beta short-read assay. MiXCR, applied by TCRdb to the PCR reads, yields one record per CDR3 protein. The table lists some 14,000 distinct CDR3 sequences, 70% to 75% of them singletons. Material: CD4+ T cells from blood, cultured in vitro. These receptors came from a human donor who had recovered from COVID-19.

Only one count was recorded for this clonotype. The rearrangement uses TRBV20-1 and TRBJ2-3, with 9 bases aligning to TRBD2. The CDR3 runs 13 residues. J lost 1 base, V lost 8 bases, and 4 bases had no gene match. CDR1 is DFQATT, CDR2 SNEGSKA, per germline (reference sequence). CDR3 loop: CSQKRGGTDTQYF. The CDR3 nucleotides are TGCAGTCAAAAGCGGGGGGGCACAGATACGCAGTATTTT.

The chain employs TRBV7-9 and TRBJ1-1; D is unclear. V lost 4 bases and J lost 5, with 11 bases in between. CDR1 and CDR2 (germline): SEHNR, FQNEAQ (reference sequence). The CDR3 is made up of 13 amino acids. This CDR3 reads CASSSNVGTEAFF. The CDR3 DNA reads TGTGCCAGCAGCTCTAACGTGGGGACTGAAGCTTTCTTT.

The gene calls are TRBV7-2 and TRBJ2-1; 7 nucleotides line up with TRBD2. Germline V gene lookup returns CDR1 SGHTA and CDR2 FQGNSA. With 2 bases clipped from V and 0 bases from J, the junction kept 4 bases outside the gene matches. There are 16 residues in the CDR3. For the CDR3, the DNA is TGTGCCAGCAGCTTACTCCGGACTAGCTCCTACAATGAGCAGTTCTTC. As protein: CASSLLRTSSYNEQFF. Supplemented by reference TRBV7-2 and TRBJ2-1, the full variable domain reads GAGVSQSPSNKVTEKGKDVELRCDPISGHTALYWYRQSLGQGLEFLIYFQGNSAPDKSGLPSDRFSAERTGGSVSTLTIQRTQQEDSAVYLCASSLLRTSSYNEQFFGPGTRLTVL.

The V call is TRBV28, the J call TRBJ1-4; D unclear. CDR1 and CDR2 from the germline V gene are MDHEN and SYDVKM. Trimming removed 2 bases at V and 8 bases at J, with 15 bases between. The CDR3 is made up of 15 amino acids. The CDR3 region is CASSLPGRVREKLFF. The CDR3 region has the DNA TGTGCCAGCAGTTTACCGGGGAGGGTAAGGGAAAAACTGTTTTTT.

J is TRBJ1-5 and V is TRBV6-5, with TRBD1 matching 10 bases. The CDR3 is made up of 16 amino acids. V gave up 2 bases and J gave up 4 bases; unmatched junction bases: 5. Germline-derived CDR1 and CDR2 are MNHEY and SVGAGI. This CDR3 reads CASSYLWTGGNQPQHF. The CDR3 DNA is TGTGCCAGCAGTTACCTTTGGACAGGGGGGAATCAGCCCCAGCATTTT.

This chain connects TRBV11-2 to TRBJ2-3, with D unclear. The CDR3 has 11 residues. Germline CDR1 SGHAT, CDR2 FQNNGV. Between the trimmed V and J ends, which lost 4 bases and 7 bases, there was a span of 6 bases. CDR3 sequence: CASSSRNTQYF. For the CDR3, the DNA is TGTGCCAGCAGCTCAAGAAATACGCAGTATTTT.

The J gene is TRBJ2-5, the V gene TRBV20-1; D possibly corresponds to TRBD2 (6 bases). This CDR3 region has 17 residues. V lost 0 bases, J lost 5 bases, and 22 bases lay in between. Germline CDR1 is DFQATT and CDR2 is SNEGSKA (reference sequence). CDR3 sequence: CSARDPLPSGRRETQYF. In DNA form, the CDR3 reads TGCAGTGCTAGAGATCCATTACCCTCGGGGAGGCGGGAGACCCAGTACTTC.

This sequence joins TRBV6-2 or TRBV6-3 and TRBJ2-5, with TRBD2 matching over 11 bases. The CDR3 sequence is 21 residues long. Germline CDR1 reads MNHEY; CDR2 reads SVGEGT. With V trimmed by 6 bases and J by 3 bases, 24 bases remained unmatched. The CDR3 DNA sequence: TGTGCCAGCAGGGACCACAGGGGCCCGAAACTAGCGGGAGAGCTCAAAGAGACCCAGTACTTC. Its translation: CASRDHRGPKLAGELKETQYF.

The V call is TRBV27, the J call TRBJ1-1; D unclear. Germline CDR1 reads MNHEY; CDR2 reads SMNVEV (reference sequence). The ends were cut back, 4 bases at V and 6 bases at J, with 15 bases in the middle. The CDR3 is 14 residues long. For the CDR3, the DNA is TGTGCCAGCAGTTATCAGAGCGGGTTAGCTGAAGCTTTCTTT. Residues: CASSYQSGLAEAFF.

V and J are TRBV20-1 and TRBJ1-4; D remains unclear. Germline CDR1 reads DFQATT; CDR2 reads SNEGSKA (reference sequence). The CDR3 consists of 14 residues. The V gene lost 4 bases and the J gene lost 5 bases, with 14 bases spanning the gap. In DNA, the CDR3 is TGCAGTGCTAACGACCCGAATAGAAATGAAAAACTGTTTTTT. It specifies CSANDPNRNEKLFF.